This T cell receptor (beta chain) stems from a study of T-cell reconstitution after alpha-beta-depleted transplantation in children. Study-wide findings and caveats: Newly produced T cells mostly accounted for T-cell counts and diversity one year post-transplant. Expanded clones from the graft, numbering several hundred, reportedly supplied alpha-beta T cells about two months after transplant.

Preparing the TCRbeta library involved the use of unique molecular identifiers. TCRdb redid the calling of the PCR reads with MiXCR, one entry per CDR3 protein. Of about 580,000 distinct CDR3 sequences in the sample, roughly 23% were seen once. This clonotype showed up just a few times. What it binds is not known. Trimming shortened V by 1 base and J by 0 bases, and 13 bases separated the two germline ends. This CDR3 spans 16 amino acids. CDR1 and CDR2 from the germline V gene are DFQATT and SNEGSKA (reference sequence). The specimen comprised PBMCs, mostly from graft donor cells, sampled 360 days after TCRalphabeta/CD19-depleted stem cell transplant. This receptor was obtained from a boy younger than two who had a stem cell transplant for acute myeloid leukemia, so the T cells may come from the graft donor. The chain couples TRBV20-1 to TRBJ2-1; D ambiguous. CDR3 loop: CSARVRYSGSYNEQFF. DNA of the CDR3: TGCAGTGCTAGAGTTCGATATTCTGGCTCCTACAATGAGCAGTTCTTC.